The rows below give T cell receptor beta chains drawn from one sample of a study of CD8 T cells in Susac syndrome. TCRdb itself ran the immunoSEQ multiplex PCR reads through MiXCR, one entry per CDR3 protein. The sample shows over 150,000 distinct CDR3 sequences, about 96% of them seen only once. What was sequenced was CD4+ T cells from PBMCs. The receptor source for this set is a human donor with Susac syndrome. Both conserved end residues are part of each CDR3. Size tells how often a clone was seen (once, few, many) or the class of an expanded clone, and some rows leave it out.

v_gene	abundance	j_gene	CDR3aa
TRBV28	NA	TRBJ1-6	CASSSVGQGINSPLHF
TRBV15	NA	TRBJ1-5	CATSRLDGGNQPQHF
TRBV20-1	NA	TRBJ2-7	CSAVTGVPSYEQYF
TRBV27	NA	TRBJ1-3	CASGLDRGNTIYF
TRBV19	NA	TRBJ1-5	CASSMGGASQPQHF
TRBV27	NA	TRBJ2-5	CASRLLNLTGLTQYF
TRBV30	NA	TRBJ1-1	CAWSVQIGNTEAFF
TRBV9	NA	TRBJ2-4	CASSPRQSAWGIQYF
TRBV5-4	NA	TRBJ1-6	CASSFPPGANSPLHF
TRBV28	NA	TRBJ2-6	CASSLILGDSGANVLTF
TRBV3-1	once	TRBJ1-2	CASSQDLVQGNYGYTF
TRBV20-1	NA	TRBJ1-2	CSARVRAEGYGYTF
TRBV4-1	NA	TRBJ2-3	CASSQDRGSSTDTQYF
TRBV20-1	NA	TRBJ2-1	CSSNGLAGVRNEQFF
TRBV7-9	NA	TRBJ2-2	CASSSPRGDPMNTGELFF
TRBV20-1	NA	TRBJ2-2	CSASPSEVTGELFF
TRBV29-1	NA	TRBJ2-1	CSADRIYNEQFF
TRBV20-1	NA	TRBJ2-7	CSARDIGGRAYEQYF
TRBV10-3	NA	TRBJ1-2	CAITNRGDYGYTF
TRBV4-3	few	TRBJ2-1	CASSQAGGDNEQFF
TRBV12-3/TRBV12-4	NA	TRBJ1-2	CASSPGTGLTTYTF
TRBV20-1	NA	TRBJ2-7	CSASGLAGEQYF
TRBV11-2	NA	TRBJ2-7	CASSPGQGEQYF
TRBV3-1	few	TRBJ1-2	CASSQGQYGYTF
TRBV4-3	NA	TRBJ1-2	CASSQDRDPFYGYTF
TRBV28	NA	TRBJ2-3	CASNLEVITDTQYF
TRBV27	NA	TRBJ1-5	CASSPRTGENQPQHF
TRBV7-9	once	TRBJ1-6	CASSLDNSPLHF
TRBV6-1	NA	TRBJ2-1	CASSREGGPYEQFF
TRBV14	NA	TRBJ2-5	CAKTAWGGQETQYF
TRBV28	NA	TRBJ2-6	CASTQGGSGANVLTF
TRBV4-3	NA	TRBJ2-7	CASSPERERAYEQYF
TRBV29-1	NA	TRBJ1-5	CSVEGTGWGQPQHF
TRBV30	NA	TRBJ1-1	CAWRPTGYTEAFF
TRBV4-3	NA	TRBJ1-2	CASSQDRIGGRYGYTF
TRBV10-3	NA	TRBJ1-5	CAISESIVDQPQHF
TRBV15	NA	TRBJ2-5	CATSRRAGLGLETQYF
TRBV5-6	NA	TRBJ2-5	CASTTTGRETQYF
TRBV29-1	NA	TRBJ2-5	CSVEDYSQGGETQYF
TRBV5-1	NA	TRBJ2-2	CASSSTGGYGELFF
TRBV25-1	once	TRBJ1-2	CASMWHGGYTF
TRBV15	NA	TRBJ2-7	CATSRDFYEQYF
TRBV29-1	NA	TRBJ1-2	CSVDPGQGSYTF
TRBV29-1	NA	TRBJ1-2	CSVEARLNYGYTF
TRBV15	NA	TRBJ2-5	CATSRKERTQYF
TRBV7-9	NA	TRBJ2-7	CASSSTRGYEQYF
TRBV18	once	TRBJ2-5	CASSSSGTGGEETQYF
TRBV11-2	once	TRBJ2-5	CASSQLTLQETQYF
TRBV5-1	once	TRBJ2-7	CASSLYPAGDSYEQYF
TRBV20-1	NA	TRBJ2-6	CSARDPDRSSSGANVLTF